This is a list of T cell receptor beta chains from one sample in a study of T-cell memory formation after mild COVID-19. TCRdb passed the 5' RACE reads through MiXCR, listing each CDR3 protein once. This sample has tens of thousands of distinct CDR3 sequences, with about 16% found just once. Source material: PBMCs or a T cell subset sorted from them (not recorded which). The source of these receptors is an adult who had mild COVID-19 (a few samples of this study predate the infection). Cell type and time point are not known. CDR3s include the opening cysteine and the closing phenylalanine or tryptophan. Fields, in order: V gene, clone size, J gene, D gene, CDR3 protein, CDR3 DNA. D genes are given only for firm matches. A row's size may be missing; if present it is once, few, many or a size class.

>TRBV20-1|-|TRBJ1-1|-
CSARDLDRGTEAFF
TGCAGTGCTAGAGATCTGGATAGGGGCACTGAAGCTTTCTTT
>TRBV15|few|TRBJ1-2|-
CATSSAIPGSYGYTF
TGTGCCACCAGCAGTGCCATTCCGGGGTCCTATGGCTACACCTTC
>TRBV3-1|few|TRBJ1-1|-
CASSQFYEAFF
TGTGCCAGCAGCCAGTTTTATGAAGCTTTCTTT
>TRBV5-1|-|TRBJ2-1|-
CASSLYSGEVNEQFF
TGCGCCAGCAGCTTGTATTCAGGGGAAGTGAATGAGCAGTTCTTC
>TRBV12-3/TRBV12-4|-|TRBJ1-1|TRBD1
CASSLTGWGTEAFF
TGTGCCAGCAGTTTGACAGGGTGGGGCACTGAAGCTTTCTTT
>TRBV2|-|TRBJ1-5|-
CASSDVAGEQPQHF
TGTGCCAGCAGTGATGTGGCAGGGGAACAGCCCCAGCATTTT
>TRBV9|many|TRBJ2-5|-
CASSVFDGKETQYF
TGTGCCAGCAGCGTATTCGATGGAAAAGAGACCCAGTACTTC
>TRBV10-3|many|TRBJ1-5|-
CAISESSNQPQHF
TGTGCCATCAGTGAGTCCTCCAATCAGCCCCAGCATTTT
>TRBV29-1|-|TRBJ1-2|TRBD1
CSVDAGTGNYGYTF
TGCAGCGTTGATGCTGGGACAGGGAACTATGGCTACACCTTC
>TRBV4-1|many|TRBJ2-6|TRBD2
CASSQDHPAGGYGANVLTF
TGCGCCAGCAGCCAAGATCACCCAGCGGGGGGTTATGGGGCCAACGTCCTGACTTTC
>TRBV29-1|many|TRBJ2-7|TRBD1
CSAQQGGSYEQYF
TGCAGCGCACAACAGGGGGGCTCCTACGAGCAGTACTTC
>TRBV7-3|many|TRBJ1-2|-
CASSLDGANYGYTF
TGTGCCAGCAGCTTAGACGGCGCTAACTATGGCTACACCTTC
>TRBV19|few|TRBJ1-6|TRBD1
CASSSGTGLNSPLHF
TGTGCCAGTAGTTCCGGGACAGGGCTTAATTCACCCCTCCACTTT
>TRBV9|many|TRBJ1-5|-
CASSVDDYSNQPQHF
TGTGCCAGCAGCGTAGACGACTATAGCAATCAGCCCCAGCATTTT
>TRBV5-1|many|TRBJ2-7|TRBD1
CASSFGTGTYEQYF
TGCGCCAGCAGCTTCGGGACAGGTACCTACGAGCAGTACTTC
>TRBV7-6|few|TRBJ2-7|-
CASSLAGNNEQYF
TGTGCCAGCAGCTTAGCGGGGAATAACGAGCAGTACTTC
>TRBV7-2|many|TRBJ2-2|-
CASSFWTRGSWRAGELFF
TGTGCCAGCAGCTTCTGGACCCGGGGGAGCTGGAGAGCCGGGGAGCTGTTTTTT
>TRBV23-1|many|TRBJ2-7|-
CASMRSPYEQYF
TGCGCCAGCATGCGGAGCCCCTACGAGCAGTACTTC
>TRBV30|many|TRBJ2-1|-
CAWSPLGGSSYNEQFF
TGTGCCTGGAGTCCCTTGGGGGGAAGCTCCTACAATGAGCAGTTCTTC
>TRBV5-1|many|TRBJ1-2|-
CASSLVGNNYGYTF
TGCGCCAGCAGCTTGGTTGGCAACAACTATGGCTACACCTTC
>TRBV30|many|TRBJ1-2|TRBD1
CAWSPGTGSNYGYTF
TGTGCCTGGAGTCCCGGGACAGGGTCCAACTATGGCTACACCTTC
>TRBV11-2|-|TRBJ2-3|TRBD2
CASSDGTSGGDTQYF
TGTGCCAGCAGCGACGGGACTAGCGGGGGGGATACGCAGTATTTT
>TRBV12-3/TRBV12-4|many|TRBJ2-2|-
CASSPRRPDRVVTGELFF
TGTGCCAGCAGTCCGAGACGACCCGACAGAGTGGTCACCGGGGAGCTGTTTTTT
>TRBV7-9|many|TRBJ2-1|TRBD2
CASSLIGGRPSRDNEQFF
TGTGCCAGCAGCTTAATTGGCGGGAGGCCCTCTCGGGACAATGAGCAGTTCTTC
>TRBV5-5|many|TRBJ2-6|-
CASSLDSAGPSGANVLTF
TGTGCCAGCAGCTTGGATTCCGCAGGACCCTCTGGGGCCAACGTCCTGACTTTC
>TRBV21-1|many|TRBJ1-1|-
CASSKGDRANTEAFF
TGTGCCAGCAGCAAAGGGGACAGGGCGAACACTGAAGCTTTCTTT
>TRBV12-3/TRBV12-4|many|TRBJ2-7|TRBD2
CASSSVKRGYEQYF
TGTGCCAGCAGTTCGGTGAAGCGGGGGTACGAGCAGTACTTC
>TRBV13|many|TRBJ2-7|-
CASSLGPRAYEQYF
TGTGCCAGCAGCTTAGGGCCCAGGGCGTACGAGCAGTACTTC
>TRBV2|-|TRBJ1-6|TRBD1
CASLDRASYNSPLHF
TGTGCCAGTTTGGACAGGGCGTCGTATAATTCACCCCTCCACTTT
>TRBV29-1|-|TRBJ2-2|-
CSGSENTGELFF
TGCAGCGGATCGGAGAACACCGGGGAGCTGTTTTTT
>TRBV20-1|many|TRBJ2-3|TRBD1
CSASPWDSQDTQYF
TGCAGTGCCTCCCCCTGGGACAGTCAAGATACGCAGTATTTT
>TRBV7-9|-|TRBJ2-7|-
CASSLAGSSANEQYF
TGTGCCAGCAGCTTAGCTGGCTCTAGCGCCAACGAGCAGTACTTC
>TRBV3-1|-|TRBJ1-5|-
CASSQGLIGVGQPQHF
TGTGCCAGCAGCCAAGGTCTGATTGGGGTTGGACAGCCCCAGCATTTT
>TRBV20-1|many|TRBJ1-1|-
CSAKTGNTEAFF
TGCAGTGCTAAAACAGGAAACACTGAAGCTTTCTTT
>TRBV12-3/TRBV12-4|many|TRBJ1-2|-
CASSSPQGGYTF
TGTGCCAGCAGTTCCCCGCAAGGTGGCTACACCTTC
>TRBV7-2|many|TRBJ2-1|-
CASSSQARDEQFF
TGTGCCAGCAGCTCTCAGGCTCGGGATGAGCAGTTCTTC
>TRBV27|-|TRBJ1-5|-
CASGTGSNQPQHF
TGTGCCAGCGGGACGGGGAGCAATCAGCCCCAGCATTTT
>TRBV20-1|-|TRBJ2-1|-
CSAGSSWNEQFF
TGCAGTGCTGGATCTAGCTGGAATGAGCAGTTCTTC
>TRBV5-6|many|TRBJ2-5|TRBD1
CASSLGWDDRGHETQYF
TGTGCCAGCAGCTTGGGATGGGACGACAGGGGGCACGAGACCCAGTACTTC
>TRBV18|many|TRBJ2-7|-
CASSLATDSYEQYF
TGTGCCAGCTCACTCGCTACCGACTCCTACGAGCAGTACTTC
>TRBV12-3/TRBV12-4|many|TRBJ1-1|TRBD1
CASSFITGGAFF
TGTGCCAGCAGTTTTATCACAGGGGGAGCTTTCTTT
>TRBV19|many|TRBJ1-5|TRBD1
CASSIGGGTGLRPQHF
TGTGCCAGTAGTATAGGAGGCGGGACAGGGCTTCGGCCCCAGCATTTT
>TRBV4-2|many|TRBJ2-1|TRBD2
CASSQSGTSGNEQFF
TGTGCCAGCAGCCAGAGCGGGACTAGCGGGAATGAGCAGTTCTTC
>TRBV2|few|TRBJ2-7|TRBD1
CASRRPGTGTYEQYF
TGTGCCAGCAGGAGACCCGGGACAGGGACCTACGAGCAGTACTTC
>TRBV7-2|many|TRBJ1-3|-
CASSLDGGFSGNTIYF
TGTGCCAGCAGCTTGGACGGAGGGTTCTCTGGAAACACCATATATTTT
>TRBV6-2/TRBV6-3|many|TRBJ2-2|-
CASSFRPQSLTGNTGELFF
TGTGCCAGCAGTTTCCGGCCACAAAGTTTGACGGGGAACACCGGGGAGCTGTTTTTT
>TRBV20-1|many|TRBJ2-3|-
CSARDSWDTQYF
TGCAGTGCTAGAGACTCGTGGGATACGCAGTATTTT
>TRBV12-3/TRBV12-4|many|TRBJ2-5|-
CASSLNQGGETQYF
TGTGCCAGCAGCTTGAATCAGGGGGGAGAGACCCAGTACTTC